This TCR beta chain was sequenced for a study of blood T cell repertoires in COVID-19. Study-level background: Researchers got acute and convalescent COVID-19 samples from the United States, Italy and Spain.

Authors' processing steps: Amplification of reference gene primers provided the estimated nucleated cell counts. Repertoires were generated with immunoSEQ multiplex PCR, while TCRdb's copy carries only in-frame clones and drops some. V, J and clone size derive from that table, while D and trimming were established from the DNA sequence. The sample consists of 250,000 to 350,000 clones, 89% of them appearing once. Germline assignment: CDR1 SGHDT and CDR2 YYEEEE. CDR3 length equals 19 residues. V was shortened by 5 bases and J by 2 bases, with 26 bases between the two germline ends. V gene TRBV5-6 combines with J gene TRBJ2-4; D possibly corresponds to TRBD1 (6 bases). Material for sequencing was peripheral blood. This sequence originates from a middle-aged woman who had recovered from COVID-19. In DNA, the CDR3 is TGTGCCAGCAGTGACCTACAGGGCCTTCCCGGGTTAACCAAAAACATTCAGTACTTC. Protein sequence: CASSDLQGLPGLTKNIQYF.